These 6 T cell receptor beta chains share one sample of origin, sequenced in a study of cytomegalovirus exposure and HLA in healthy donors. Primers included in the PCR were 60 Vbeta and 13 Jbeta primers. Libraries were prepared by immunoSEQ multiplex PCR; TCRdb keeps only in-frame clonotypes and omits some of them. Of more than 140,000 clones in the sample, more than 60% are singletons; the top ten hold 3.3%. Material: PBMCs. These receptors were obtained from a middle-aged man in good health and CMV-seronegative.

The rearrangement uses TRBV19 and TRBJ2-7, with a possible D match to TRBD1 (5 bases). V dropped 9 bases and J dropped 0 bases, with 15 bases sitting between them. Germline lookup yields CDR1 LNHDA and CDR2 SQIVND (reference sequence). The length of the CDR3 is 14 residues. This CDR3 reads CASTDPTASYEQYF. DNA for the CDR3: TGTGCCAGCACCGATCCGACAGCCTCCTACGAGCAGTACTTC.

The rearrangement links TRBV5-4 to TRBJ2-2; the D gene is possibly TRBD1 (5 bases). This CDR3 spans 15 amino acids. The germline gives CDR1 SGHNT, CDR2 YYREEE (reference sequence). V shed 4 bases and J shed 0 bases, with 10 bases lying between them. CDR3: CASSVDRSNTGELFF. In nucleotides, the CDR3 is TGTGCCAGCAGCGTAGACAGATCGAACACCGGGGAGCTGTTTTTT.

This clone turned up a few times. The chain uses TRBV19 and TRBJ2-7, with D unresolved. V lost 3 bases to trimming and J lost 0 bases, with 9 bases between them. CDR3 length: 14 residues. The V gene's germline CDR1 is LNHDA and CDR2 SQIVND (reference sequence). The CDR3 DNA reads as TGTGCCAGTAGTATGGAAGCTAGCTCCTACGAGCAGTACTTC. This sequence encodes CASSMEASSYEQYF.

This chain connects TRBV15 to TRBJ1-4; 8 bases are shared with TRBD1. This CDR3 contains 13 residues. Unmatched junction bases numbered 1, after V lost 6 bases and J lost 4 bases. Germline lookup yields CDR1 LNHNV and CDR2 YYDKDF (reference sequence). The CDR3 DNA reads as TGTGCCACCAGGGGACAGGATAATGAAAAACTGTTTTTT. Protein product: CATRGQDNEKLFF.

This clone was picked up one time. This chain joins TRBV4-3 and TRBJ2-3, with D possibly TRBD2 on 6 matching bases. The CDR3 consists of 15 residues. V lost 2 bases, J lost 8 bases, and 17 bases lay in between. Per the germline V gene, CDR1 is LGHNA and CDR2 is YSLEER. DNA for the CDR3: TGCGCCAGCAGCCAACGGGACTTTTCAGGTCTTACGCAGTATTTT. Encoded protein: CASSQRDFSGLTQYF.

This clone was seen a handful of times. This chain links TRBV7-9 with TRBJ1-3, with a weak D call TRBD1 (5 bases). The CDR3 consists of 14 residues. The germline gives CDR1 SEHNR, CDR2 FQNEAQ (reference sequence). V lost 5 bases and J lost 9, with 17 bases in between. The CDR3 here is CASSNLLPGGTIYF. The CDR3 coding sequence is TGTGCCAGCAGCAACCTCCTGCCCGGGGGCACCATATATTTT.